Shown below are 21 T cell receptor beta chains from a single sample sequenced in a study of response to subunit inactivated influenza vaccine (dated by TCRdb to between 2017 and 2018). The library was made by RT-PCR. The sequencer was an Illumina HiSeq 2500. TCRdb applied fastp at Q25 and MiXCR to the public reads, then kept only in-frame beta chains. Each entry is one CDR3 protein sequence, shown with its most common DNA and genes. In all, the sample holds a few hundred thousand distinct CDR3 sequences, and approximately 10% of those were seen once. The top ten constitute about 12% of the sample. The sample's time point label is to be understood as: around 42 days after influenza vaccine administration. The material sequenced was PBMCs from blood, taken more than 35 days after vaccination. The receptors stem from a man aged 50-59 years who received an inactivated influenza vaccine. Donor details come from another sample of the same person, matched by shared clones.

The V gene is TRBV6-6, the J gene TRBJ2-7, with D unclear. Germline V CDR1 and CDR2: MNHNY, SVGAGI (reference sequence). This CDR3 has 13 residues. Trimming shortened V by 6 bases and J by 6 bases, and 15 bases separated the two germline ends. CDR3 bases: TGTGCCAGCAGGGGTCACAAGGAACTCGAGCAGTACTTC. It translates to CASRGHKELEQYF.

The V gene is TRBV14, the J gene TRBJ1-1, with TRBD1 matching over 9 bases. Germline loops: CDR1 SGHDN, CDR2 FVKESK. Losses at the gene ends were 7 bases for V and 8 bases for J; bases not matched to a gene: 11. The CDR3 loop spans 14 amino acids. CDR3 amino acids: CASKRTGARKEAFF. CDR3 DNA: TGTGCCAGCAAGAGGACAGGGGCCCGTAAGGAAGCTTTCTTT.

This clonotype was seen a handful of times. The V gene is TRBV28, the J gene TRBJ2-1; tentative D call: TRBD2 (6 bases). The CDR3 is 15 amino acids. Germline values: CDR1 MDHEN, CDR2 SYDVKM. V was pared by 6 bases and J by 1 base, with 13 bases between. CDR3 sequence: CASRISGTSYNEQFF. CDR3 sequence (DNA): TGTGCCAGCAGGATTTCCGGGACTTCCTACAATGAGCAGTTCTTC.

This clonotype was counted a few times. CDR3 region: CATSDCETSGRADAKNIQYF. CDR3 in DNA: TGTGCCACCAGTGATTGTGAGACTAGCGGGAGGGCCGATGCCAAAAACATTCAGTACTTC. This chain joins TRBV24-1 and TRBJ2-4; TRBD2 matches 14 bases. CDR3 size: 20 residues. Per the germline V gene, CDR1 is KGHDR and CDR2 is SFDVKD. The ends lost 2 bases at V and 1 base at J; junction bases unmatched: 9.

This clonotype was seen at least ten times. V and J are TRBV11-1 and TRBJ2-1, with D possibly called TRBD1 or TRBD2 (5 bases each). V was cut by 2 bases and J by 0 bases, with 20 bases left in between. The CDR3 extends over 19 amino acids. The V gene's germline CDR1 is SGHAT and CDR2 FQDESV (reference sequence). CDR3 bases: TGTGCCAGCAGCTTAACCAAGATCCGGGGACCACTCTCCTACAATGAGCAGTTCTTC. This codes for CASSLTKIRGPLSYNEQFF.

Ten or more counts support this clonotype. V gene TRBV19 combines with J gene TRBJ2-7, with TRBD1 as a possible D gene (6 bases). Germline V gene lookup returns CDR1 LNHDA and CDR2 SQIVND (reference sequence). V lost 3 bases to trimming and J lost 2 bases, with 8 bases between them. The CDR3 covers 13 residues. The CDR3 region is CASSIGDTYEQYF. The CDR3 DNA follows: TGTGCCAGTAGTATCGGGGACACCTACGAGCAGTACTTC.

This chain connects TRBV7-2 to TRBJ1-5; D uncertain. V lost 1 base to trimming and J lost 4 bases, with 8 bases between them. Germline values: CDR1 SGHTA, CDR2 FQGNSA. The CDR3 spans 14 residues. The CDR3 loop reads CASSLGWANQPQHF. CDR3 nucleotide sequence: TGTGCCAGCAGCTTAGGCTGGGCAAATCAGCCCCAGCATTTT. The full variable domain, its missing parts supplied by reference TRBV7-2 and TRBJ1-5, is GAGVSQSPSNKVTEKGKDVELRCDPISGHTALYWYRQSLGQGLEFLIYFQGNSAPDKSGLPSDRFSAERTGGSVSTLTIQRTQQEDSAVYLCASSLGWANQPQHFGDGTRLSIL.

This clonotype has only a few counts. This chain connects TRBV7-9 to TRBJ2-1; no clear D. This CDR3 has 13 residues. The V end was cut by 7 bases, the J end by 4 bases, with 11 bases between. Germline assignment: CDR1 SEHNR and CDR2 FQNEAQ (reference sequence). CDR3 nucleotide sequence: TGTGCCAGCACCGTTGGCGGATACAATGAGCAGTTCTTC. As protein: CASTVGGYNEQFF.

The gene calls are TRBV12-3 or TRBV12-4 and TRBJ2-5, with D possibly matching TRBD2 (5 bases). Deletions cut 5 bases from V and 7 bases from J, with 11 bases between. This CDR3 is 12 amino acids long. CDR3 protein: CASSPLAGTQYF. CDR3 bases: TGTGCCAGCAGTCCTCTAGCTGGGACCCAGTACTTC.

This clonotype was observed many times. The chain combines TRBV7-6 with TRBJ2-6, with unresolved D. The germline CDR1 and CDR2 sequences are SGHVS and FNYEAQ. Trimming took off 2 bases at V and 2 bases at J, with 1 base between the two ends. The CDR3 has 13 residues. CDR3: CASSLPGANVLTF. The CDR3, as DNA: TGTGCCAGCAGCTTACCTGGGGCCAACGTCCTGACTTTC.

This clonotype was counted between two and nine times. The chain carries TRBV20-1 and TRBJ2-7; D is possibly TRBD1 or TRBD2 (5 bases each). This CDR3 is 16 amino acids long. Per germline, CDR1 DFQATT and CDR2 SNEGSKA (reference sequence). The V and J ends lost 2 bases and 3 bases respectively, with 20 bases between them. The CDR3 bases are TGCAGTGCTAGAAACCCCCCCAGGGACCCACACTACGAGCAGTACTTC. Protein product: CSARNPPRDPHYEQYF.

CDR3 residues: CASSNLAGSTDTQYF. CDR3 nucleotides: TGTGCCAGCAGCAATCTAGCGGGGAGCACAGATACGCAGTATTTT. The V gene is TRBV7-9, the J gene TRBJ2-3, with 9 bases fitting TRBD2. Germline V CDR1 and CDR2: SEHNR, FQNEAQ (reference sequence). J was trimmed by 0 bases and V by 5 bases; bases with no gene match: 3. This CDR3 has 15 amino acids.

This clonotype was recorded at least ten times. DNA of the CDR3: TGCAGTGCTGGCGCCACAGGGGGCCTTGGGGGCACCGGGGAGCTGTTTTTT. It is translated as CSAGATGGLGGTGELFF. This chain uses TRBV20-1 with TRBJ2-2; 9 nucleotides agree with TRBD1. CDR1 is DFQATT and CDR2 is SNEGSKA in the germline V gene (reference sequence). Trimming removed 5 bases from V and 4 bases from J; junction bases left unmatched: 14. CDR3 length equals 17 residues.

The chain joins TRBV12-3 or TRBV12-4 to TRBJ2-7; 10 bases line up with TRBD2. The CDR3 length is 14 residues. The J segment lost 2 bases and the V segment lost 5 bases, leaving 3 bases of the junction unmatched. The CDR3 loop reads CASSELAGPYEQYF. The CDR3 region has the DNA TGTGCCAGCAGTGAACTAGCGGGACCCTACGAGCAGTACTTC.

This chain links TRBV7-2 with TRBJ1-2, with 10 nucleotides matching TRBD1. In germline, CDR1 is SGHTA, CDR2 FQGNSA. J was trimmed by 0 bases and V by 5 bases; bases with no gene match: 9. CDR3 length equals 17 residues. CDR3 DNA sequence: TGTGCCAGCAGCCCCCCCGGGACAGGGGCGGCTAACTATGGCTACACCTTC. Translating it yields CASSPPGTGAANYGYTF.

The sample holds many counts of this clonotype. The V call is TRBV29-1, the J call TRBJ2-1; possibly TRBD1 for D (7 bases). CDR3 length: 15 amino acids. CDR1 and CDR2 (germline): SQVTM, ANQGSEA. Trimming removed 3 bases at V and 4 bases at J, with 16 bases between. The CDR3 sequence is CSVDAGQSYYNEQFF. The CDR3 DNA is TGCAGCGTTGACGCGGGACAGAGCTATTACAATGAGCAGTTCTTC.

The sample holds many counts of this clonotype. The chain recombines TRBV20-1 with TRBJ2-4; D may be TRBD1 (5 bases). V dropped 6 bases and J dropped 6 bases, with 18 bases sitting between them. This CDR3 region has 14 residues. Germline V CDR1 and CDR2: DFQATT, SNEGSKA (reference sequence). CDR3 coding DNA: TGCAGTGCATCACAGACATTAAGGGGAAACATTCAGTACTTC. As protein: CSASQTLRGNIQYF.

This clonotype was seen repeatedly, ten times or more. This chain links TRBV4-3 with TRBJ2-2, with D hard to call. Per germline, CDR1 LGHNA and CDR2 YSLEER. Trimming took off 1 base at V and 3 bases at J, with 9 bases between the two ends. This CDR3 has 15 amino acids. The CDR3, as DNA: TGCGCCAGCAGCCAAGGGGGTATCTACACCGGGGAGCTGTTTTTT. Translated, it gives CASSQGGIYTGELFF.

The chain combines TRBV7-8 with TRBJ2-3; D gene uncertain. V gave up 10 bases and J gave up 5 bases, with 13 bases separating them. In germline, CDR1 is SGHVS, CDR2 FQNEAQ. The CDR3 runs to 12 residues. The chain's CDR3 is CATRLPGDTQYF. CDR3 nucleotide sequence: TGTGCCACCCGGCTACCCGGAGATACGCAGTATTTT.

The CDR3 DNA reads TGTGCCAGCAGTTCTGTGTCGACAGCCTACAATGAGCAGTTCTTC. This codes for CASSSVSTAYNEQFF. The V call is TRBV28, the J call TRBJ2-1; D perhaps matches TRBD1 (5 bases). V lost 4 bases to trimming and J lost 2 bases, with 12 bases between them. The CDR3 extends over 15 amino acids. Germline assignment: CDR1 MDHEN and CDR2 SYDVKM.

CDR3 sequence: CASSYGLSELYEQYF. The CDR3 DNA sequence: TGTGCCAGCAGTTACGGGTTGAGCGAGTTATACGAGCAGTACTTC. V usage is TRBV6-5 and J usage is TRBJ2-7; D is undetermined. From germline, CDR1 is MNHEY and CDR2 SVGAGI. V dropped 2 bases and J dropped 4 bases, with 15 bases sitting between them. The CDR3 sequence is 15 residues long.